One sample yielded the 18 T cell receptor beta chains listed below, sequenced in a study of STAT5B mutations in CD4+ large granular lymphocyte leukemia. Method: immunoSEQ multiplex PCR; TCRdb's copy keeps in-frame clones and lacks some. The sample lists 25,000 to 30,000 clones; under 80% were seen once. The source material was CD4+ T cells from blood buffy coats. The receptors shown here come from a human donor in good health.

Only a few counts were recorded for this clone. This sequence joins TRBV11-3 and TRBJ2-1; 10 bases fit TRBD2. Trimming at V came to 5 bases and at J to 10 bases, leaving 23 bases not matched to a gene. Germline CDR1 SGHNT, CDR2 YENEEA. This CDR3 is 19 amino acids long. CDR3 amino acids: CASSRKLGASGSWVGEQFF. CDR3 coding DNA: TGTGCCAGCAGCCGGAAGCTAGGGGCTAGCGGGAGCTGGGTTGGAGAGCAGTTCTTC.

V gene TRBV9 combines with J gene TRBJ2-1, with D hard to call. The CDR3 is 15 amino acids. V was cut by 4 bases and J by 0 bases, with 11 bases left in between. CDR1 is SGDLS, CDR2 YYNGEE, per germline. The CDR3 DNA reads TGTGCCAGCAGCCCACGACTTAGCTCCTACAATGAGCAGTTCTTC. Encoded protein: CASSPRLSSYNEQFF.

This clone showed up just once. The chain uses TRBV28 and TRBJ1-1; tentatively, D is TRBD1 (6 bases). The V end lost 7 bases, the J end lost 4 bases, and 16 bases lay between the germline ends. Germline V gene data show CDR1 as MDHEN and CDR2 as SYDVKM. The CDR3 totals 14 residues. CDR3 protein: CASKGPRGVTEAFF. The CDR3 DNA reads TGTGCCAGCAAGGGACCTAGGGGGGTCACTGAAGCTTTCTTT.

V gene TRBV30 combines with J gene TRBJ2-1; 11 bases align to TRBD2. CDR1 GTSNPN and CDR2 SVGIG come from the germline V gene (reference sequence). J gave up 0 bases and V 1 base, and 8 bases lay outside the gene matches. This CDR3 has 18 residues. CDR3 protein: CAWSAGTSGLDSYNEQFF. The CDR3 DNA is TGTGCCTGGAGTGCCGGGACTAGCGGCTTAGACTCCTACAATGAGCAGTTCTTC.

The CDR3 DNA sequence: TGTGCCAGCAGTCAGGTGCAGGGGGCAGGGACCCAGTACTTC. Translating it yields CASSQVQGAGTQYF. This chain connects TRBV28 to TRBJ2-5; 8 positions agree with TRBD1. Per germline, CDR1 MDHEN and CDR2 SYDVKM. V gave up 5 bases and J gave up 7 bases; unmatched junction bases: 9. The CDR3 sequence is 14 residues long.

The CDR3 DNA follows: TGTGCCAGCAGCTTAGCCCAGGGTACTGAAGCTTTCTTT. Translated, it gives CASSLAQGTEAFF. J is TRBJ1-1 and V is TRBV11-3; tentative D call: TRBD1 (5 bases). CDR1 and CDR2 (germline): SGHNT, YENEEA. V lost 1 base, J lost 5 bases, and 8 bases lay in between. The CDR3 is 13 amino acids.

The chain employs TRBV7-8 and TRBJ2-1; the match to TRBD2 covers 13 bases. With 5 bases clipped from V and 0 bases from J, the junction kept 4 bases outside the gene matches. The CDR3 consists of 17 residues. Germline CDR1 reads SGHVS; CDR2 reads FQNEAQ. CDR3 sequence (DNA): TGTGCCAGCAGCCCCACTAGCGGGAGGGCCTCCTACAATGAGCAGTTCTTC. Translating gives CASSPTSGRASYNEQFF.

With regard to this clone: One junction end disagrees with the germline gene, perhaps due to a read error. This chain connects TRBV7-7 to TRBJ1-3; D unresolved. This CDR3 has 17 amino acids. CDR1 is SSHAT and CDR2 is FNYEAQ in the germline V gene (reference sequence). The CDR3 nucleotides are TGTGCTAGCAATATAAATGGGTTAGGCCTCGAAGGAAACACCATATATTTT. Residues: CASNINGLGLEGNTIYF.

The rearrangement uses TRBV7-2 and TRBJ2-1; D is tentatively TRBD1 or TRBD2 (5 bases each). Trimming took 1 base from V and 1 from J, leaving 17 bases between them. CDR1 and CDR2 (germline): SGHTA, FQGNSA. This CDR3 has 18 amino acids. The DNA of the CDR3 is TGTGCCAGCAGCTTAGTGCCTCTGAGGGGTTTATCCTACAATGAGCAGTTCTTC. It codes for CASSLVPLRGLSYNEQFF.

To note about this clone: Relative to the germline gene, one junction end is altered; a read error may explain this. The chain joins TRBV7-7 to TRBJ1-3; D gene uncertain. CDR3 length: 15 amino acids. Germline lookup yields CDR1 SSHAT and CDR2 FNYEAQ (reference sequence). In nucleotides, the CDR3 is TGTGCTAGCAGCTTAACATCGGATATTGGAAACACCATATATTTT. Translated: CASSLTSDIGNTIYF.

This chain connects TRBV5-5 to TRBJ1-1; 9 nucleotides agree with TRBD1. The CDR3 runs 16 residues. Germline lookup yields CDR1 SGHKS and CDR2 YYEKEE (reference sequence). V lost 2 bases and J lost 5; bases outside the gene matches: 10. In DNA, the CDR3 is TGTGCCAGCAGCTTTCGACCCGGACAGGGGCAAACTGAAGCTTTCTTT. As protein: CASSFRPGQGQTEAFF.

The rearrangement joins TRBV20-1 to TRBJ2-1, with D possibly called TRBD1 or TRBD2 (5 bases each). The CDR3 totals 11 residues. CDR1 and CDR2 from the germline V gene are DFQATT and SNEGSKA (reference sequence). The CDR3 reads CSGARDNEQFF. The CDR3 nucleotides read TGCAGCGGGGCTAGAGACAATGAGCAGTTCTTC.

The genes are TRBV2 and TRBJ2-1; 7 bases are a match to TRBD2. The trim removed 4 bases at V and 4 bases at J, leaving 7 bases unmatched. CDR1 and CDR2 (germline): SNHLY, FYNNEI. The CDR3 has 15 residues. The CDR3 sequence: CASSGGGSPYNEQFF. The DNA for the CDR3 is TGTGCCAGCAGTGGTGGCGGGAGTCCGTACAATGAGCAGTTCTTC.

The chain recombines TRBV19 with TRBJ1-5, with D perhaps matching TRBD1 (6 bases). CDR1 is LNHDA and CDR2 is SQIVND in the germline V gene (reference sequence). This CDR3 is 13 amino acids long. V lost 9 bases, J lost 7 bases, and 16 bases lay in between. CDR3: CASNRDLRQPQHF. The DNA of the CDR3 is TGTGCCAGCAACAGGGATTTGCGGCAGCCCCAGCATTTT.

As DNA, the CDR3 is TGTGCCAGTAGACAACAGCCCGGGGAGCTGTTTTTT. Protein product: CASRQQPGELFF. The rearrangement links TRBV19 to TRBJ2-2; D is unresolved. Germline assignment: CDR1 LNHDA and CDR2 SQIVND (reference sequence). The CDR3 loop spans 12 amino acids. The ends were cut back, 6 bases at V and 6 bases at J, with 8 bases in the middle.

The J gene is TRBJ2-2, the V gene TRBV19; the D is unclear. The CDR3 runs 12 residues. Trimming pared 7 bases from V and 7 bases from J, leaving 10 bases between. CDR1 LNHDA and CDR2 SQIVND come from the germline V gene (reference sequence). This CDR3 is CASNGESGELFF. DNA of the CDR3: TGTGCCAGTAACGGAGAGAGCGGGGAGCTGTTTTTT.

Written as DNA, the CDR3 is TGTGCCAGCAGTCGGAAAGAGACCCAGTACTTC. It yields the protein CASSRKETQYF. The V call is TRBV28, the J call TRBJ2-5, with D uncertain. V was pared by 5 bases and J by 3 bases, with 4 bases between. The CDR3 has 11 residues. Germline CDR1 reads MDHEN; CDR2 reads SYDVKM.

The DNA for the CDR3 is TGTGCCAGCAGCTTCTACGGGGGACCACAAGAGACCCAGTACTTC. It yields the protein CASSFYGGPQETQYF. The chain recombines TRBV7-8 with TRBJ2-5; D might be TRBD2 (6 bases). The CDR3 extends over 15 amino acids. The germline V gene has CDR1 SGHVS and CDR2 FQNEAQ. V shed 3 bases and J shed 2 bases, with 13 bases lying between them.